A selection of T cell receptor beta chains follows, all from one sample in a study of cytomegalovirus exposure and HLA in healthy donors. Profiling relied on immunoSEQ multiplex PCR, and the TCRdb table lists in-frame clones only, not all of them. Of 150,000 to 200,000 clones listed, 75% are singletons. The sample consisted of PBMCs. The receptors derive from a female donor in good health and CMV-seronegative. Each CDR3 is given with its conserved first and last residue. Fields, in order: V gene, clone size, D gene, J gene, CDR3 protein, CDR3 DNA. The D gene is left open where the match is weak. Size tells how often a clone was seen (once, few, many) or the class of an expanded clone, and some rows leave it out.

TRBV7-9	NA	NA	TRBJ2-1	CASSSLGHRYNEQFF	TGTGCCAGCAGCTCTCTGGGACACCGGTACAATGAGCAGTTCTTC
TRBV27	NA	TRBD2	TRBJ2-7	CASRLAGGSPQSEQYF	TGTGCCAGCCGGCTAGCGGGGGGGTCTCCTCAGAGCGAGCAGTACTTC
TRBV10-2	few	NA	TRBJ2-2	CASSDRDTGELFF	TGCGCCAGCAGTGATCGGGACACCGGGGAGCTGTTTTTT
TRBV6-1	NA	NA	TRBJ1-1	CASRPDRTEAFF	TGTGCCAGCAGGCCAGACAGAACTGAAGCTTTCTTT
TRBV6-5	NA	TRBD1	TRBJ1-5	CASGGQLNQPQHF	TGTGCCAGCGGGGGACAGCTCAATCAGCCCCAGCATTTT
TRBV9	NA	NA	TRBJ2-6	CASSARRWDSYSGANVLTF	TGTGCCAGCAGCGCTCGGAGGTGGGACTCATACTCCGGGGCCAACGTCCTGACTTTC
TRBV5-4	NA	NA	TRBJ1-5	CASSLFGDQPQHF	TGTGCCAGCAGCTTGTTCGGGGATCAGCCCCAGCATTTT
TRBV18	few	NA	TRBJ2-7	CASSYGGGLYEQYF	TGTGCCAGCTCATATGGGGGAGGCCTTTACGAGCAGTACTTC
TRBV7-9	few	NA	TRBJ2-7	CASSLAREQYF	TGTGCCAGCAGCTTAGCGCGGGAGCAGTACTTC
TRBV27	NA	NA	TRBJ2-7	CASSPGGGREWNF	TGTGCCAGCAGCCCCGGCGGGGGCAGGGAATGGAACTTC
TRBV28	NA	NA	TRBJ1-2	CASKIPLPNYGYTF	TGTGCCAGCAAGATTCCCCTACCGAACTATGGCTACACCTTC
TRBV5-6	NA	NA	TRBJ2-7	CASNPGTIEQYF	TGTGCCAGCAACCCGGGGACAATTGAGCAGTACTTC
TRBV5-3	NA	TRBD2	TRBJ2-4	CARSFGLAGHIQYF	TGTGCCAGAAGCTTTGGACTAGCGGGACACATTCAGTACTTC
TRBV19	once	TRBD1	TRBJ1-1	CASRDRDRGSGAFF	TGTGCCAGTAGGGACCGGGACAGGGGCTCAGGAGCTTTCTTT
TRBV7-9	few	NA	TRBJ1-2	CASSLAPGHYGYTF	TGTGCCAGCAGCTTAGCTCCCGGTCACTATGGCTACACCTTC
TRBV7-3	NA	TRBD2	TRBJ2-2	CASSLIAGGGGGELFF	TGTGCCAGCAGCTTAATAGCGGGAGGCGGGGGCGGGGAGCTGTTTTTT
TRBV10-3	NA	NA	TRBJ2-5	CAIRKEGQETQYF	TGTGCCATCAGGAAGGAGGGCCAAGAGACCCAGTACTTC
TRBV29-1	NA	TRBD2	TRBJ2-7	CSILAGGPYEQYF	TGCAGCATCCTAGCGGGAGGCCCCTACGAGCAGTACTTC
TRBV7-9	few	NA	TRBJ1-1	CASLEGRGSGTEAFF	TGTGCCAGCTTAGAGGGGCGGGGTTCGGGAACTGAAGCTTTCTTT
TRBV2	NA	NA	TRBJ2-7	CASTSQGGAYEQYF	TGTGCCAGCACCTCACAGGGAGGGGCCTACGAGCAGTACTTC
TRBV25-1	NA	TRBD2	TRBJ2-1	CASSLTTSGRTNEQFF	TGTGCCAGCAGTCTGACGACTAGCGGGAGAACCAATGAGCAGTTCTTC
TRBV6-5	NA	TRBD1	TRBJ1-1	CASRGSRTGNTEAFF	TGTGCCAGCAGGGGCTCCAGGACAGGGAACACTGAAGCTTTCTTT
TRBV7-9	few	TRBD1	TRBJ2-5	CASSPGDRYQETQYF	TGTGCCAGCAGCCCGGGGGACAGGTACCAAGAGACCCAGTACTTC
TRBV10-1	NA	TRBD1	TRBJ2-2	CASSRRGPGELFF	TGCGCCAGCAGTAGAAGGGGGCCCGGGGAGCTGTTTTTT
TRBV6-5	NA	TRBD1	TRBJ1-1	CASAPGGYTEAFF	TGTGCCAGCGCCCCAGGGGGTTACACTGAAGCTTTCTTT
TRBV4-3	NA	TRBD2	TRBJ2-5	CASSQGRGGTKETQYF	TGCGCCAGCAGCCAAGGACGGGGGGGGACTAAAGAGACCCAGTACTTC
TRBV11-2	NA	NA	TRBJ2-3	CASSLERQANTQYF	TGTGCCAGCAGCTTAGAGAGACAGGCCAATACGCAGTATTTT
TRBV30	few	NA	TRBJ1-1	CVLPCLNTEAFF	TGTGTCTTACCGTGTCTAAACACTGAAGCTTTCTTT
TRBV7-3	once	TRBD1	TRBJ2-6	CASSMGQGATPGANVLTF	TGTGCCAGCAGCATGGGACAGGGGGCTACCCCTGGGGCCAACGTCCTGACTTTC